Detailed here is one T cell receptor beta chain. The repertoire was sequenced with immunoSEQ multiplex PCR; TCRdb's copy has only in-frame clones and lacks some. The sample contains approximately 150,000 clones, nearly 80% of which appear only once. These data belong to a study of PD-1 blockade in classical Hodgkin lymphoma. The length of the CDR3 is 13 residues. Germline lookup yields CDR1 MNHEY and CDR2 SMNVEV (reference sequence). Trimming stripped 9 bases from V and 7 bases from J, with 13 bases between. No patient escaped relapse after autologous stem cell transplantation, and brentuximab vedotin exposure varied.

Sequenced material: peripheral blood mononuclear cells (PBMCs), taken before the second cycle of nivolumab. The chain has TRBV27 and TRBJ1-6; D is perhaps TRBD1 (6 bases). The TCR originated in a human donor with classical Hodgkin lymphoma. CDR3 in DNA: TGTGCCAGTCCAAGGGGGAAGAATTCACCCCTCCACTTT. The encoded protein is CASPRGKNSPLHF.